One TCR beta chain is described in this entry. As yet, its antigen is unknown. The material for each subset, its genomic DNA, was split evenly across several immunoSEQ plates. Data came from immunoSEQ multiplex PCR; TCRdb stores just in-frame clones and leaves some out. This table holds about 2.1 million clones, around 93% found once. Naivety among CD8 cells was defined by CD45RO negativity and positive CCR7 selection, thereby excluding terminally differentiated effector memory CD45RA+ cells. This CDR3 spans 16 amino acids. Germline assignment: CDR1 SGHTA and CDR2 FQGTGA. Deletions cut 5 bases from V and 2 bases from J, with 18 bases between. This sample was included in a study of shared clonotypes between healthy human individuals. Study background: Donors, aged 18 to 49, were a couple of women and a few men.

Overall study findings and caveats: Only blood underwent sampling, and tissue repertoires likely differ. With few donors, the genetic and exposure-history diversity represented was limited.

This clonotype was obtained from a young man in good health. Some clones in this sample may be carry-over from other donors' samples. The chain is built from TRBV7-3 and TRBJ1-1; D remains ambiguous. The sample comprised naive CD8+ T cells from PBMCs. The CDR3 DNA sequence: TGTGCCAGCAGCCCCAAAAGGCCTTTATTCAACACTGAAGCTTTCTTT. It yields the protein CASSPKRPLFNTEAFF.